Shown below are 8 T cell receptor beta chains from a single sample sequenced in a study of tumor and adjacent non-tumor tissue in lung cancer (dated by TCRdb to 2016 to 2019). Bulk unsorted tissue served as the source for RNA extraction, and RNA quality was assessed using a NanoDrop ND-1000 and an Agilent 2100. To prepare the library, multiplex PCR was applied. Sequencing took place on an Illumina HiSeq 2500. TCRbeta libraries were built by three rounds of nested PCR using primers (Table S4), following protocols modified from ARM-PCR. TCRdb redid the processing of the public reads, applying fastp at Q25 and MiXCR, and retained in-frame beta chains. For every CDR3 protein sequence, its rows merge into one entry that carries the most common genes and DNA. The sample contains approximately 90,000 distinct CDR3 sequences, about 72% of them found a single time. The top ten constitute approximately 20% of the sample.

Sequenced: lung tumor tissue. The receptors shown here come from a man in his 60s with non-small cell lung cancer.

With respect to this clonotype: The junction departs from the called germline gene at one end, perhaps through a read error. The rearrangement links TRBV11-1 to TRBJ2-1; D not certain. The germline V gene has CDR1 SGHAT and CDR2 FQDESV (reference sequence). There are 14 residues in the CDR3. CDR3 amino acids: CASSFIERHDEQFF. In nucleotides, the CDR3 is TGTGCCAGCAGCTTCATCGAGAGACATGATGAGCAATTCTTC. Drawing the rest from reference TRBV11-1 and TRBJ2-1, the complete variable domain is EAEVAQSPRYKITEKSQAVAFWCDPISGHATLYWYRQILGQGPELLVQFQDESVVDDSQLPKDRFSAERLKGVDSTLKIQPAELGDSAMYLCASSFIERHDEQFFGPGTRLTVL.

In regard to this clonotype: A read error may produce the germline difference seen at one junction end. The gene calls are TRBV29-1 and TRBJ2-5; 8 bases are a match to TRBD1. Germline CDR1 and CDR2: SQVTM and ANQGSEA. The CDR3 sequence is 13 residues long. CDR3 sequence: CSGGQGTKETKYF. The CDR3 DNA reads TGCAGCGGAGGACAGGGAACAAAAGAGACCAAGTACTTC. The whole variable domain, filled in from reference TRBV29-1 and TRBJ2-5, reads SAVISQKPSRDICQRGTSLTIQCQVDSQVTMMFWYRQQPGQSLTLIATANQGSEATYESGFVIDKFPISRPNLTFSTLTVSNMSPEDSSIYLCSGGQGTKETKYFGPGTRLLVL.

This clonotype turned up a few times. A much larger clonotype is one base distant, so this may be a read error. V usage is TRBV4-1 and J usage is TRBJ1-2; no definite D call. This CDR3 region has 14 residues. Germline V lookup: CDR1 MGHRA, CDR2 YSYEKL. The CDR3 reads CASSQDRAIYGYIF. In DNA form, the CDR3 reads TGCGCCAGCAGCCAAGATCGGGCTATTTATGGCTACATCTTC.

The rearrangement uses TRBV7-2 and TRBJ2-3, with D perhaps TRBD2 (6 bases). The V gene's germline CDR1 is SGHTA and CDR2 FQGNSA. The V and J ends lost 8 bases and 2 bases respectively, with 14 bases between them. The CDR3 has 14 amino acids. CDR3 sequence: CASSGLTNTDTQYF. The DNA of the CDR3 is TGTGCCAGCTCGGGACTTACCAACACAGATACGCAGTATTTT.

As for this clonotype: The CDR3 carries no conserved terminal phenylalanine or tryptophan, so it likely arises from a read error. The V gene is TRBV20-1, the J gene TRBJ2-5; perhaps TRBD2 as D (6 bases). Looked up from germline, CDR1 is DFQATT and CDR2 is SNEGSKA (reference sequence). With 3 bases removed from V and 7 bases from J, the gap between germline ends came to 24 bases. The CDR3 loop spans 16 amino acids. The CDR3: CSARFSGRRKKGTQYI. The CDR3 DNA reads TGCAGTGCTAGGTTTAGCGGCAGGCGGAAGAAAGGGACCCAGTACATC.

The rearrangement uses TRBV6-2 or TRBV6-3 and TRBJ1-2; the D is unclear. The CDR3 length is 14 residues. Germline loops: CDR1 MNHEY, CDR2 SVGEGT. V was cut by 4 bases and J by 10 bases, with 19 bases left in between. CDR3 DNA sequence: TGTGCCAGCAGTTCGACAAGGCGAGGTCGTGACTACACCTTC. Translating gives CASSSTRRGRDYTF.

Of note for this clonotype: A read error may produce the germline difference seen at one junction end. Here the CDR3 DNA reads TGTGCCAACAGTCGGACAGGGAGTAAGGATCATCCCCAGCATTTT. This sequence encodes CANSRTGSKDHPQHF. J is TRBJ1-5 and V is TRBV6-1; 8 nucleotides align to TRBD1. The CDR3 loop spans 15 amino acids. CDR1 MNHNS and CDR2 SASEGT come from the germline V gene.

About this clonotype itself: The germline gene is not matched at one end of the junction; a read error may be the cause. This chain uses TRBV6-2 or TRBV6-3 with TRBJ2-1, with TRBD2 identical over 8 bases. This CDR3 region has 15 residues. Germline CDR1 is MNHEY and CDR2 is SVGEGT. The CDR3 DNA sequence: TGTCCCAGCAGTTCCGTGGCTAGCGGGTACAATGAGCAGTCCTTC. It translates to CPSSSVASGYNEQSF.